Each of the 3 T cell receptor beta chains below was sequenced from the same sample in a study of blood T cells in healthy people across ages. Using a J-beta primer mix together with a sample-barcoded 5' primer, a second PCR was run for roughly 7 to 12 cycles. One entry per CDR3 protein results from TCRdb running MiXCR on the 5' RACE reads. The data hold 700,000 to 850,000 distinct CDR3 sequences, with approximately 55% observed a single time. Sequencing was carried out using blood. These TCRs come from an elderly man in good health.

This clonotype showed up many times. This chain joins TRBV27 and TRBJ2-7; 7 nucleotides align to TRBD1. V trimming: 5 bases; J trimming: 7 bases; junction bases outside the gene matches: 14. Germline V gene lookup returns CDR1 MNHEY and CDR2 SMNVEV (reference sequence). The CDR3 is made up of 15 amino acids. In nucleotides, the CDR3 is TGTGCCAGCAGTCCGATCCTCCGGGACAGTCGAGAGCAGTACTTC. Translating it yields CASSPILRDSREQYF.

In this sample, this clonotype turned up a few times. J is TRBJ1-4 and V is TRBV6-2 or TRBV6-3; D unresolved. Trimming removed 2 bases at V and 6 bases at J, with 13 bases between. Germline V gene lookup returns CDR1 MNHEY and CDR2 SVGEGT. This CDR3 comprises 15 residues. This CDR3 reads CASSYTSTGDEKLFF. CDR3 nucleotide sequence: TGTGCCAGCAGTTACACCTCTACTGGCGATGAAAAACTGTTTTTT.

This clonotype was observed a handful of times. The CDR3 reads CSARDQVLAGDETQYF. The CDR3 nucleotides read TGCAGTGCTAGAGATCAAGTGCTAGCGGGAGACGAGACCCAGTACTTC. V gene TRBV20-1 combines with J gene TRBJ2-5; the match to TRBD2 covers 10 bases. The J segment lost 5 bases and the V segment lost 0 bases, leaving 9 bases of the junction unmatched. CDR1 DFQATT and CDR2 SNEGSKA come from the germline V gene (reference sequence). There are 16 residues in the CDR3.